This passage covers 14 T cell receptor beta chains from one sample sequenced in a study of blood T cell repertoires in COVID-19. Sequencing was performed with immunoSEQ multiplex PCR; in TCRdb, only in-frame clones are kept and a portion is missing. Found here are fewer than 150,000 clones, 75% to 85% of them singletons; the top ten hold around a fifth. What was sequenced was peripheral blood. Receptor source: a man older than 75 with acute or convalescent COVID-19.

The chain couples TRBV6-4 to TRBJ2-1, with D possibly TRBD1 on 8 matching bases. Germline CDR1 reads MRHNA; CDR2 reads SNTAGT. Trimming left V 5 bases short and J 5 bases short, with 13 bases between. CDR3 length equals 14 residues. Written as DNA, the CDR3 is TGTGCCAGCAGTCAACAGGGGGGGAACAATGAGCAGTTCTTC. It translates to CASSQQGGNNEQFF.

This clone was seen only a few times. V gene TRBV3-1 (or the pseudogene TRBV3-2) combines with J gene TRBJ1-6, with TRBD1 matching 11 bases. This CDR3 comprises 17 residues. V shed 2 bases, J shed 10 bases, and the junction held 10 bases outside the gene matches. Germline CDR1 reads LGHDT; CDR2 reads YNNKEL (reference sequence). CDR3 DNA sequence: TGTGCCAGCAGCCAAATACCCGGACAGGGGGCTAGGTCACCCCTCCACTTT. Amino acid sequence: CASSQIPGQGARSPLHF.

This clone was seen only a few times. This chain uses TRBV28 with TRBJ1-5; D unclear. CDR1 is MDHEN and CDR2 is SYDVKM in the germline V gene. This CDR3 has 14 residues. V gave up 7 bases and J gave up 4 bases, with 14 bases separating them. CDR3 nucleotides: TGTGCCAGCAAGCCCTATACTCGGAATCAGCCCCAGCATTTT. It codes for CASKPYTRNQPQHF.

V usage is TRBV11-2 and J usage is TRBJ1-3; D ambiguous. Germline V gene lookup returns CDR1 SGHAT and CDR2 FQNNGV. The V end was cut by 1 base, the J end by 0 bases, with 10 bases between. The CDR3 extends over 16 amino acids. The DNA for the CDR3 is TGTGCCAGCAGCTTAGCACTTACCCGCTCTGGAAACACCATATATTTT. It specifies CASSLALTRSGNTIYF. The full variable domain, with the rest looked up from reference TRBV11-2 and TRBJ1-3, is EAGVAQSPRYKIIEKRQSVAFWCNPISGHATLYWYQQILGQGPKLLIQFQNNGVVDDSQLPKDRFSAERLKGVDSTLKIQPAKLEDSAVYLCASSLALTRSGNTIYFGEGSWLTVV.

The chain carries TRBV29-1 and TRBJ1-1; D is possibly TRBD1 (5 bases). Germline V lookup: CDR1 SQVTM, CDR2 ANQGSEA. CDR3 length: 15 residues. The V end lost 5 bases, the J end lost 6 bases, and 22 bases lay between the germline ends. The CDR3 here is CSVSPDGQGGPEAFF. In DNA, the CDR3 is TGCAGCGTTAGTCCCGACGGGCAGGGAGGACCTGAAGCTTTCTTT.

CDR3 protein: CASSGGGAGEAFF. CDR3 nucleotides: TGTGCCAGCAGCGGCGGGGGGGCAGGTGAAGCTTTCTTT. The chain links TRBV9 to TRBJ1-1, with D perhaps TRBD1 (6 bases). Germline CDR1 and CDR2: SGDLS and YYNGEE. There are 13 residues in the CDR3. Trimming cost V 3 bases and J 7 bases, with 13 bases left between them.

This chain uses TRBV5-1 with TRBJ2-1, with D tentatively TRBD1 (5 bases). V gave up 0 bases and J gave up 7 bases, with 11 bases separating them. CDR1 and CDR2 (germline): SGHRS, YFSETQ. This CDR3 is 14 amino acids long. The CDR3 DNA reads as TGCGCCAGCAGCTTGGGGGCAGGGTTGAATGAGCAGTTCTTC. As protein: CASSLGAGLNEQFF.

The V and J genes are TRBV28 and TRBJ1-4, with D tentatively TRBD1 (5 bases). The V gene lost 2 bases and the J gene lost 4 bases, with 8 bases spanning the gap. Germline loops: CDR1 MDHEN, CDR2 SYDVKM. The CDR3 is made up of 14 amino acids. Here the CDR3 reads CASSLAGFNEKLFF. Here the CDR3 DNA reads TGTGCCAGCAGTTTAGCAGGGTTTAATGAAAAACTGTTTTTT.

This clone was seen a few times. V and J are TRBV28 and TRBJ1-6; no definite D call. V shed 6 bases and J shed 1 base, with 7 bases lying between them. This CDR3 contains 14 residues. Looked up from germline, CDR1 is MDHEN and CDR2 is SYDVKM. The CDR3 DNA sequence: TGTGCCAGCAGCTCACAGTCCTATAATTCACCCCTCCACTTT. Translating gives CASSSQSYNSPLHF.

The CDR3 coding sequence is TGCGCCAGCAGCCCTCCGGGGGGCGCGCGCTACACCTTC. Residues: CASSPPGGARYTF. The rearrangement joins TRBV5-1 to TRBJ1-2, with D maybe TRBD1 (6 bases). V gave up 4 bases and J gave up 9 bases, with 16 bases separating them. Germline loops: CDR1 SGHRS, CDR2 YFSETQ. The CDR3 contains 13 residues.

V and J are TRBV5-8 and TRBJ2-5; 7 bases agree with TRBD1. Unmatched junction bases numbered 11, after V lost 4 bases and J lost 5 bases. This CDR3 has 15 amino acids. CDR1 and CDR2 from the germline V gene are SGHTS and YDEGEE. The CDR3 DNA reads TGTGCCAGCAGCCCCCGACAGGGTGGTTGGGAGACCCAGTACTTC. Translated: CASSPRQGGWETQYF.

J is TRBJ2-1 and V is TRBV7-8; TRBD2 matches 8 bases. With V trimmed by 6 bases and J by 1 base, 8 bases remained unmatched. This CDR3 region has 16 residues. Germline V gene sequence: CDR1 SGHVS, CDR2 FQNEAQ. The CDR3 is CASSSRTSWSYNEQFF. CDR3 nucleotides: TGTGCCAGCAGTTCCCGGACTAGCTGGTCCTACAATGAGCAGTTCTTC.

V usage is TRBV11-2 and J usage is TRBJ2-7; 11 bases line up with TRBD1. The CDR3 length is 15 residues. V trimming: 5 bases; J trimming: 1 base; junction bases outside the gene matches: 4. CDR1 SGHAT and CDR2 FQNNGV come from the germline V gene. CDR3 residues: CASSIGTGGSYEQYF. The CDR3 DNA reads TGTGCCAGCAGCATCGGGACAGGGGGTTCCTACGAGCAGTACTTC.

This chain links TRBV5-4 with TRBJ2-7; no reliable D call. This CDR3 is 12 amino acids long. Germline V lookup: CDR1 SGHNT, CDR2 YYREEE (reference sequence). The germline V and J ends were trimmed by 5 bases and 2 bases, with 8 bases remaining between them. The CDR3 loop reads CASSINTYEQYF. In DNA form, the CDR3 reads TGTGCCAGCAGTATAAATACCTACGAGCAGTACTTC.